Listed here are 28 T cell receptor beta chains from one sample, sequenced in a study of blood T cell repertoires in COVID-19. Sequencing was performed with immunoSEQ multiplex PCR; in TCRdb, only in-frame clones are kept and a portion is missing. This repertoire shows 65,000 to 85,000 clones, approximately 90% found once; its top ten account for roughly 20%. The specimen sequenced was peripheral blood. These receptors were taken from a human donor in a cohort sampled during active COVID-19.

The chain combines TRBV25-1 with TRBJ1-5; no firm D call. The CDR3 extends over 12 amino acids. Germline assignment: CDR1 MGHDK and CDR2 SYGVNS. The V and J ends lost 6 bases and 5 bases respectively, with 8 bases between them. The chain's CDR3 is CASSRFDQPQHF. The CDR3 DNA follows: TGTGCCAGCAGCCGGTTCGATCAGCCCCAGCATTTT.

The count of this clone is one. The chain joins TRBV19 to TRBJ2-2; the D is unclear. There are 13 residues in the CDR3. CDR1 and CDR2 from the germline V gene are LNHDA and SQIVND (reference sequence). V lost 6 bases and J 0 bases, leaving 5 bases between the germline ends. This chain's CDR3 is CASRSPNTGELFF. The CDR3 DNA is TGTGCCAGTAGGTCTCCGAACACCGGGGAGCTGTTTTTT.

The CDR3 sequence is CASSKTSTDTQYF. CDR3 nucleotides: TGCGCCAGCAGTAAAACTAGCACAGATACGCAGTATTTT. The chain couples TRBV10-1 to TRBJ2-3; unclear D gene. There are 13 residues in the CDR3. V was clipped by 5 bases and J by 0 bases, with 6 bases between them. Germline CDR1 is WNHNN and CDR2 is SYGVQD (reference sequence).

This chain uses TRBV28 with TRBJ1-6; 7 nucleotides align to TRBD1. The CDR3 consists of 14 residues. Trimming took 5 bases from V and 14 from J; bases not matched to a gene: 12. CDR1 is MDHEN, CDR2 SYDVKM, per germline. The CDR3 region has the DNA TGTGCCAGCAGTCTCGGACAGGCCCACCAATCCCTCCACTTT. Its translation: CASSLGQAHQSLHF.

V usage is TRBV27 and J usage is TRBJ2-2, with 8 positions matching TRBD1. The CDR3 covers 14 residues. Germline assignment: CDR1 MNHEY and CDR2 SMNVEV (reference sequence). After removal of 5 bases from V and 6 bases from J, the junction contained 5 bases not matched to a gene. For the CDR3, the DNA is TGTGCCAGCAGTAAACAGGGGGTTGCCGGGGAGCTGTTTTTT. It specifies CASSKQGVAGELFF.

This clone was seen once. V gene TRBV10-3 combines with J gene TRBJ2-7, with 7 positions matching TRBD1. This CDR3 has 17 residues. The V segment lost 4 bases and the J segment 0 bases; nucleotides outside the gene matches: 12. The germline CDR1 and CDR2 sequences are ENHRY and SYGVKD. The CDR3 DNA reads TGTGCCATCAGTGTTGGGCAAACAGGGGCCGGCTCCTACGAGCAGTACTTC. Protein: CAISVGQTGAGSYEQYF.

This chain joins TRBV28 and TRBJ1-2; 7 nucleotides line up with TRBD1. Losses at the gene ends were 6 bases for V and 4 bases for J; bases not matched to a gene: 11. The CDR3 is 15 amino acids. Germline assignment: CDR1 MDHEN and CDR2 SYDVKM. CDR3 bases: TGTGCCAGCAGCGCTCCGACCGGGACAGTCTATGGCTACACCTTC. Amino acids: CASSAPTGTVYGYTF.

This sequence joins TRBV9 and TRBJ1-1; 7 positions agree with TRBD1. The germline gives CDR1 SGDLS, CDR2 YYNGEE. With V trimmed by 3 bases and J by 0 bases, 2 bases remained unmatched. CDR3 length equals 14 residues. The CDR3 loop reads CASSAGQLNTEAFF. CDR3 sequence (DNA): TGTGCCAGCAGCGCGGGACAGCTGAACACTGAAGCTTTCTTT.

This clone was counted a few times. The chain combines TRBV18 with TRBJ1-2; D is unresolved. Trimming pared 6 bases from V and 6 bases from J, leaving 17 bases between. The CDR3 totals 14 residues. Germline values: CDR1 KGHSH, CDR2 LQKENI. CDR3 coding DNA: TGTGCCAGCTCTCCCCGGAGGGCTACCGATGGCTACACCTTC. Amino acids: CASSPRRATDGYTF.

J is TRBJ2-2 and V is TRBV3-1 (or the pseudogene TRBV3-2); 9 bases line up with TRBD1. The germline V gene encodes CDR1 LGHDT and CDR2 YNNKEL (reference sequence). With 0 bases clipped from V and 5 bases from J, the junction kept 4 bases outside the gene matches. The CDR3 contains 16 residues. CDR3 DNA sequence: TGTGCCAGCAGCCAAGATGGGACAGGGTCGACCGGGGAGCTGTTTTTT. Encoded protein: CASSQDGTGSTGELFF.

The chain couples TRBV5-1 to TRBJ2-3, with TRBD2 matching 11 bases. The CDR3 contains 17 residues. Germline V gene data show CDR1 as SGHRS and CDR2 as YFSETQ. V lost 3 bases and J lost 4; bases outside the gene matches: 10. CDR3 coding DNA: TGCGCCAGCAGCTACCGCTCCGGGACTAGCGGTGCAGATACGCAGTATTTT. Translation: CASSYRSGTSGADTQYF.

V gene TRBV7-9 combines with J gene TRBJ2-7; 7 bases fit TRBD2. Germline V gene data show CDR1 as SEHNR and CDR2 as FQNEAQ (reference sequence). The V gene end was trimmed by 5 bases and the J gene end by 0 bases; junction bases not matched to a gene: 7. The CDR3 totals 15 residues. CDR3 in DNA: TGTGCCAGCAGCGTAAGCGGGATCAGCTCCTACGAGCAGTACTTC. It is translated as CASSVSGISSYEQYF.

The rearrangement links TRBV7-2 to TRBJ1-5; possibly TRBD1 for D (6 bases). The CDR3 is 14 residues long. Germline lookup yields CDR1 SGHTA and CDR2 FQGNSA. V was cut by 6 bases and J by 0 bases, with 9 bases left in between. The CDR3 protein is CASREGDSNQPQHF. In nucleotides, the CDR3 is TGTGCCAGCAGAGAGGGGGATAGCAATCAGCCCCAGCATTTT.

This clone was recorded a few times. J is TRBJ2-2 and V is TRBV4-1, with 9 bases lining up with TRBD2. V shed 4 bases, J shed 7 bases, and the junction held 4 bases outside the gene matches. The germline CDR1 and CDR2 sequences are MGHRA and YSYEKL. CDR3 length: 14 amino acids. The CDR3 here is CASSRSGSIGELFF. The CDR3 DNA is TGCGCCAGCAGCCGTAGCGGGAGCATCGGGGAGCTGTTTTTT.

In DNA form, the CDR3 reads TGCGCCAGCAGCCAGGGACAGAGAATGGACACTGAAGCTTTCTTT. Its protein product is CASSQGQRMDTEAFF. The gene calls are TRBV4-1 and TRBJ1-1; 7 nucleotides align to TRBD1. The junction had 7 bases not matched to a gene; V was cut back by 3 bases and J by 3 bases. The CDR3 totals 15 residues. Germline lookup yields CDR1 MGHRA and CDR2 YSYEKL.

The CDR3 DNA reads TGTGCCAGCAGCCGTGAGGTACATAATGAAAAACTGTTTTTT. Its protein is CASSREVHNEKLFF. The chain carries TRBV9 and TRBJ1-4; no clear D gene. The germline V gene encodes CDR1 SGDLS and CDR2 YYNGEE. V was shortened by 4 bases and J by 4 bases, with 11 bases between the two germline ends. The CDR3 is made up of 14 amino acids.

V is TRBV7-7 and J is TRBJ2-1; no clear D. V shed 2 bases and J shed 1 base, with 9 bases lying between them. This CDR3 has 15 residues. The germline V gene encodes CDR1 SSHAT and CDR2 FNYEAQ (reference sequence). CDR3 loop: CASSLRPASYNEQFF. DNA for the CDR3: TGTGCCAGCAGCTTAAGGCCAGCGTCCTACAATGAGCAGTTCTTC.

The chain links TRBV18 to TRBJ1-4; D is perhaps TRBD1 (6 bases). The CDR3 is 13 amino acids. Trimming pared 4 bases from V and 7 bases from J, leaving 10 bases between. CDR1 is KGHSH, CDR2 LQKENI, per germline. CDR3 sequence reads: CASSRARGEKLFF. DNA for the CDR3: TGTGCCAGCTCACGAGCCAGGGGTGAAAAACTGTTTTTT. Supplemented by reference TRBV18 and TRBJ1-4, the full variable domain reads NAGVMQNPRHLVRRRGQEARLRCSPMKGHSHVYWYRQLPEEGLKFMVYLQKENIIDESGMPKERFSAEFPKEGPSILRIQQVVRGDSAAYFCASSRARGEKLFFGSGTQLSVL.

This clone was recorded only once. This sequence joins TRBV9 and TRBJ2-7; possibly TRBD2 for D (5 bases). The CDR3 consists of 14 residues. Looked up from germline, CDR1 is SGDLS and CDR2 is YYNGEE. V was cut by 3 bases and J by 3 bases, with 13 bases left in between. The CDR3 DNA follows: TGTGCCAGCAGCGCGGAGGTTATAAGCTACGAGCAGTACTTC. Translated: CASSAEVISYEQYF.

The rearrangement links TRBV11-2 to TRBJ2-3, with 10 bases lining up with TRBD2. The ends lost 2 bases at V and 4 bases at J; junction bases unmatched: 6. The V gene's germline CDR1 is SGHAT and CDR2 FQNNGV. The CDR3 length is 16 residues. The CDR3 region is CASSLMGLANADTQYF. In nucleotides, the CDR3 is TGTGCCAGCAGCTTAATGGGACTAGCGAACGCAGATACGCAGTATTTT.

The count of this clone is one. The chain joins TRBV7-2 to TRBJ2-7; no clear D. V lost 4 bases and J 12 bases, leaving 19 bases between the germline ends. The germline V gene encodes CDR1 SGHTA and CDR2 FQGNSA. This CDR3 comprises 13 residues. CDR3 sequence reads: CASSSPTEVKWYF. For the CDR3, the DNA is TGTGCCAGCAGCTCCCCGACTGAGGTGAAGTGGTACTTC.

This clone was seen only once. The chain uses TRBV5-4 and TRBJ2-4, with 10 bases matching TRBD1. Losses at the gene ends were 4 bases for V and 8 bases for J; bases not matched to a gene: 12. This CDR3 contains 16 residues. Germline V gene data show CDR1 as SGHNT and CDR2 as YYREEE (reference sequence). CDR3 sequence reads: CASSIPGTGAEYIQYF. Here the CDR3 DNA reads TGTGCCAGCAGCATTCCCGGGACAGGGGCGGAGTACATTCAGTACTTC.

This chain uses TRBV25-1 with TRBJ2-2; D gene ambiguous. V was clipped by 2 bases and J by 5 bases, with 6 bases between them. Germline V gene sequence: CDR1 MGHDK, CDR2 SYGVNS. The CDR3 totals 13 residues. The DNA of the CDR3 is TGTGCCAGCAGTGAAGGGCCGACCGGGGAGCTGTTTTTT. Protein sequence: CASSEGPTGELFF.

The V gene is TRBV4-1, the J gene TRBJ1-6; D possibly corresponds to TRBD1 (6 bases). Germline V gene lookup returns CDR1 MGHRA and CDR2 YSYEKL. Deletions cut 4 bases from V and 7 bases from J, with 17 bases between. This CDR3 has 16 residues. This CDR3 is CASSLTPGGGNSPLHF. CDR3 DNA: TGCGCCAGCAGCCTAACGCCGGGGGGCGGGAATTCACCCCTCCACTTT.

The CDR3 reads CASSYRQGMDTEAFF. CDR3 coding DNA: TGCGCCAGCAGCTACCGACAGGGCATGGACACTGAAGCTTTCTTT. The chain carries TRBV5-1 and TRBJ1-1, with TRBD1 matching over 7 bases. The CDR3 contains 15 residues. The germline V gene has CDR1 SGHRS and CDR2 YFSETQ. The junction had 8 bases not matched to a gene; V was cut back by 3 bases and J by 3 bases. Full variable domain (remainder filled in from reference TRBV5-1 and TRBJ1-1): KAGVTQTPRYLIKTRGQQVTLSCSPISGHRSVSWYQQTPGQGLQFLFEYFSETQRNKGNFPGRFSGRQFSNSRSEMNVSTLELGDSALYLCASSYRQGMDTEAFFGQGTRLTVV.

The chain employs TRBV3-1 (or the pseudogene TRBV3-2) and TRBJ2-3, with TRBD2 matching over 8 bases. V dropped 2 bases and J dropped 4; count of bases not matched to a gene: 5. Germline CDR1 is LGHDT and CDR2 is YNNKEL (reference sequence). The CDR3 is 15 residues long. CDR3 sequence (DNA): TGTGCCAGCAGCCAACCAGCGGGGGTATCAGATACGCAGTATTTT. The encoded protein is CASSQPAGVSDTQYF.

The chain has TRBV3-1 (or the pseudogene TRBV3-2) and TRBJ2-1, with TRBD2 matching over 8 bases. CDR1 is LGHDT, CDR2 YNNKEL, per germline (reference sequence). CDR3 length: 17 amino acids. J lost 0 bases, V lost 0 bases, and 4 bases had no gene match. The CDR3 protein is CASSQELSGGSYNEQFF. CDR3 DNA: TGTGCCAGCAGCCAAGAATTGAGCGGGGGCTCCTACAATGAGCAGTTCTTC.

CDR3: CASRRTQANNQPQHF. CDR3 DNA: TGTGCCAGCAGACGGACACAGGCCAACAATCAGCCCCAGCATTTT. This chain links TRBV28 with TRBJ1-5, with a possible D match to TRBD1 (5 bases). From germline, CDR1 is MDHEN and CDR2 SYDVKM. CDR3 length equals 15 residues. Trimming took 6 bases from V and 3 from J, leaving 15 bases between them.